Presented here are 32 T cell receptor beta chains from one specimen sequenced in a study of chemoradiotherapy in HPV16-positive cancers. TCRdb's copy holds only in-frame clones and misses some; the assay was immunoSEQ multiplex PCR. The data hold about 68,000 clones, with about 88% observed a single time. The starting material was blood, obtained from a patient who underwent chemoradiotherapy. The receptors were gathered from a human donor with HPV-associated anogenital cancer.

The chain carries TRBV7-9 and TRBJ1-1; 8 bases fit TRBD1. Germline V gene sequence: CDR1 SEHNR, CDR2 FQNEAQ (reference sequence). CDR3 size: 15 residues. V shed 3 bases and J 4 bases; nucleotides not matched to a gene: 7. The CDR3 is CASSFGTGASTEAFF. The CDR3 DNA is TGTGCCAGCAGCTTCGGGACAGGCGCGTCCACTGAAGCTTTCTTT.

The chain uses TRBV6-1 and TRBJ1-1, with 8 positions matching TRBD1. J was trimmed by 0 bases and V by 1 base; bases with no gene match: 1. Germline loops: CDR1 MNHNS, CDR2 SASEGT. The CDR3 sequence is 15 residues long. This chain's CDR3 is CASSEVTGVNTEAFF. The CDR3 nucleotides read TGTGCCAGCAGTGAAGTGACAGGGGTGAACACTGAAGCTTTCTTT.

V gene TRBV6-1 combines with J gene TRBJ1-2; D remains ambiguous. Germline V lookup: CDR1 MNHNS, CDR2 SASEGT. Trimming stripped 0 bases from V and 10 bases from J, with 15 bases between. This CDR3 is 14 amino acids long. This CDR3 reads CASSEAQSGNSYTF. The DNA of the CDR3 is TGTGCCAGCAGTGAAGCTCAGTCGGGGAACTCCTACACCTTC.

This chain joins TRBV7-9 and TRBJ2-7, with 10 bases identical to TRBD1. Germline trimming cut 1 base from V and 6 bases from J; bases unmatched to any gene: 6. Per the germline V gene, CDR1 is SEHNR and CDR2 is FQNEAQ (reference sequence). The CDR3 extends over 15 amino acids. CDR3 coding DNA: TGTGCCAGCAGCTTAGGGGACAGGGGAACCTCCGAGCAGTACTTC. Its translation is CASSLGDRGTSEQYF.

This sequence joins TRBV9 and TRBJ2-2, with D uncertain. This CDR3 contains 14 residues. V was trimmed by 2 bases and J by 6 bases, leaving 11 bases between them. Looked up from germline, CDR1 is SGDLS and CDR2 is YYNGEE. This CDR3 reads CASSVSWSSGELFF. DNA for the CDR3: TGTGCCAGCAGCGTTTCGTGGTCGTCCGGGGAGCTGTTTTTT.

V and J are TRBV5-1 and TRBJ1-2; 11 bases line up with TRBD1. V was clipped by 3 bases and J by 8 bases; unmatched bases: 9. CDR1 is SGHRS and CDR2 is YFSETQ in the germline V gene. The length of the CDR3 is 15 residues. This CDR3 reads CASSSLAGTGGGYTF. CDR3 DNA: TGCGCCAGCAGCTCCTTAGCGGGGACAGGGGGAGGCTACACCTTC.

A remark on this clone: Sequence at one end of the junction differs from germline and may be a read error. This chain links TRBV29-1 with TRBJ1-5; D gene uncertain. Germline CDR1 reads SQVTM; CDR2 reads ANQGSEA. This CDR3 spans 14 amino acids. The CDR3 protein is CSVKEGGGNQPQHF. In DNA, the CDR3 is TGCAGCGTTAAAGAAGGAGGCGGCAATCAGCCCCAGCATTTT.

A few counts support this clone. The CDR3 sequence is CASSTAQGQYYGYTF. The CDR3 coding sequence is TGTGCCAGTAGTACAGCCCAGGGACAGTACTATGGCTACACCTTC. The chain couples TRBV19 to TRBJ1-2, with 7 nucleotides matching TRBD1. This CDR3 contains 15 residues. V lost 4 bases to trimming and J lost 3 bases; unmatched junction nucleotides: 8. Germline CDR1 reads LNHDA; CDR2 reads SQIVND (reference sequence).

V is TRBV28 and J is TRBJ1-5; no reliable D call. V shed 5 bases and J shed 4 bases, with 6 bases lying between them. Germline V CDR1 and CDR2: MDHEN, SYDVKM. This CDR3 has 12 amino acids. The DNA of the CDR3 is TGTGCCAGCAGTGCTCAAAATCAGCCCCAGCATTTT. Encoded protein: CASSAQNQPQHF. Using reference TRBV28 and TRBJ1-5 for the parts outside the CDR3, the full variable domain is DVKVTQSSRYLVKRTGEKVFLECVQDMDHENMFWYRQDPGLGLRLIYFSYDVKMKEKGDIPEGYSVSREKKERFSLILESASTNQTSMYLCASSAQNQPQHFGDGTRLSIL.

This sequence joins TRBV27 and TRBJ2-2; D gene uncertain. The CDR3 has 12 amino acids. V was shortened by 3 bases and J by 5 bases, with 4 bases between the two germline ends. Germline V gives CDR1 MNHEY, CDR2 SMNVEV (reference sequence). The CDR3 protein is CASSFGTGELFF. DNA of the CDR3: TGTGCCAGCAGTTTTGGGACCGGGGAGCTGTTTTTT.

The V and J genes are TRBV5-1 and TRBJ1-1, with 7 bases fitting TRBD1. V gave up 4 bases and J gave up 5 bases; unmatched junction bases: 14. The CDR3 loop spans 16 amino acids. The germline V gene encodes CDR1 SGHRS and CDR2 YFSETQ. CDR3 DNA: TGCGCCAGCAGCATCACCAACAGGGGCGCCCGGACTGAAGCTTTCTTT. It encodes CASSITNRGARTEAFF.

The V gene is TRBV4-1, the J gene TRBJ2-7; 9 bases line up with TRBD1. This CDR3 is 15 amino acids long. Per germline, CDR1 MGHRA and CDR2 YSYEKL. With 4 bases clipped from V and 3 bases from J, the junction kept 7 bases outside the gene matches. The DNA of the CDR3 is TGCGCCAGCAGCCCTGGACAGGGGACATACTACGAGCAGTACTTC. Its protein is CASSPGQGTYYEQYF.

CDR3 coding DNA: TGTGCCAGCAGCGTAGACAGTACCAGACCACAGGATGAGCAGTTCTTC. It translates to CASSVDSTRPQDEQFF. The chain couples TRBV9 to TRBJ2-1, with D perhaps TRBD1 (5 bases). This CDR3 is built from 16 residues. V lost 0 bases to trimming and J lost 8 bases, with 18 bases between them. The germline V gene has CDR1 SGDLS and CDR2 YYNGEE.

This chain links TRBV6-1 with TRBJ2-1; D not certain. CDR1 and CDR2 (germline): MNHNS, SASEGT. V lost 6 bases, J lost 3 bases, and 3 bases lay in between. The CDR3 sequence is 11 residues long. The CDR3 bases are TGTGCCAGCAGGGACTACAATGAGCAGTTCTTC. Residues: CASRDYNEQFF.

This clone was seen a single time. V gene TRBV6-6 combines with J gene TRBJ1-4; D is possibly TRBD1 (5 bases). The CDR3 is 15 residues long. In germline, CDR1 is MNHNY, CDR2 SVGAGI (reference sequence). Trimming cost V 6 bases and J 5 bases, with 16 bases left between them. This chain's CDR3 is CASRFTSGENEKLFF. CDR3 DNA: TGTGCCAGCAGATTTACATCGGGGGAAAATGAAAAACTGTTTTTT.

The chain joins TRBV7-9 to TRBJ2-3, with unresolved D. Deletions cut 5 bases from V and 6 bases from J, with 18 bases between. There are 15 residues in the CDR3. Germline V CDR1 and CDR2: SEHNR, FQNEAQ (reference sequence). The CDR3 bases are TGTGCCAGCAGCCCCAAGAGGCGGTTTGCGGATACGCAGTATTTT. Its protein is CASSPKRRFADTQYF. Full variable domain (missing parts from reference TRBV7-9 and TRBJ2-3): DTGVSQNPRHKITKRGQNVTFRCDPISEHNRLYWYRQTLGQGPEFLTYFQNEAQLEKSRLLSDRFSAERPKGSFSTLEIQRTEQGDSAMYLCASSPKRRFADTQYFGPGTRLTVL.

V gene TRBV10-2 combines with J gene TRBJ2-5; no clear D gene. The ends were cut back, 6 bases at V and 8 bases at J, with 10 bases in the middle. Looked up from germline, CDR1 is WSHSY and CDR2 is SAAADI. The CDR3 is 11 amino acids. DNA for the CDR3: TGCGCCAGCAGGGTGGGTGAAACCCAGTACTTC. Its protein product is CASRVGETQYF.

The rearrangement uses TRBV28 and TRBJ2-7, with D perhaps TRBD2 (6 bases). The germline V gene has CDR1 MDHEN and CDR2 SYDVKM. Deletions cut 3 bases from V and 1 base from J, with 13 bases between. This CDR3 comprises 15 residues. CDR3 residues: CASSFRGSLSYEQYF. The CDR3 coding sequence is TGTGCCAGCAGTTTTCGGGGGAGCCTTTCCTACGAGCAGTACTTC.

This clone was detected only a few times. This chain uses TRBV9 with TRBJ2-3, with D perhaps assigned TRBD1 or TRBD2 (5 bases each). Deletions cut 3 bases from V and 4 bases from J, with 15 bases between. CDR1 and CDR2 from the germline V gene are SGDLS and YYNGEE. This CDR3 comprises 15 residues. The CDR3 here is CASSGGTGRSDTQYF. For the CDR3, the DNA is TGTGCCAGCAGCGGGGGGACCGGGCGGTCAGATACGCAGTATTTT.

V gene TRBV30 combines with J gene TRBJ2-3; D gene uncertain. CDR1 GTSNPN and CDR2 SVGIG come from the germline V gene (reference sequence). V was shortened by 2 bases and J by 6 bases, with 6 bases between the two germline ends. This CDR3 is built from 11 residues. The CDR3 loop is CAWSPYDTQYF. CDR3 bases: TGTGCCTGGAGTCCTTACGATACGCAGTATTTT.

This clone was recorded once. This CDR3 is CASRSWEYGTGVQPQHF. CDR3 nucleotide sequence: TGTGCCAGCCGGTCTTGGGAATACGGGACAGGGGTCCAGCCCCAGCATTTT. The chain couples TRBV2 to TRBJ1-5; 10 bases align to TRBD1. The CDR3 is 17 residues long. V trimming: 8 bases; J trimming: 7 bases; junction bases outside the gene matches: 17. Germline V lookup: CDR1 SNHLY, CDR2 FYNNEI.

The chain recombines TRBV2 with TRBJ2-3; 11 positions agree with TRBD2. Germline V gene data show CDR1 as SNHLY and CDR2 as FYNNEI. This CDR3 contains 17 residues. J lost 5 bases, V lost 0 bases, and 7 bases had no gene match. The CDR3 DNA is TGTGCCAGCAGTGAAGCTATAGCGGGAGGGCCCAAAGATACGCAGTATTTT. Translating it yields CASSEAIAGGPKDTQYF.

This clone was counted a single time. This chain connects TRBV7-3 to TRBJ2-3; 9 bases align to TRBD1. The V gene end was trimmed by 1 base and the J gene end by 0 bases; junction bases not matched to a gene: 23. CDR3 length: 23 amino acids. Germline CDR1 is SGHTA and CDR2 is FQGTGA. The CDR3 is CASSLNRIGQGLEGGYSTDTQYF. The DNA for the CDR3 is TGTGCCAGCAGCTTAAATAGGATAGGACAGGGGCTTGAGGGGGGTTACAGCACAGATACGCAGTATTTT.

The genes are TRBV7-6 and TRBJ2-5; D gene uncertain. The CDR3 runs to 13 residues. Germline V gene sequence: CDR1 SGHVS, CDR2 FNYEAQ. V lost 3 bases to trimming and J lost 5 bases, with 10 bases between them. Written as DNA, the CDR3 is TGTGCCAGCAGCTTGGCTAGGAGCGAGACCCAGTACTTC. This gives the protein CASSLARSETQYF. Using reference TRBV7-6 and TRBJ2-5 for the parts outside the CDR3, the full variable domain is GAGVSQSPRYKVTKRGQDVALRCDPISGHVSLYWYRQALGQGPEFLTYFNYEAQQDKSGLPNDRFSAERPEGSISTLTIQRTEQRDSAMYRCASSLARSETQYFGPGTRLLVL.

The V and J genes are TRBV28 and TRBJ2-3; 11 bases agree with TRBD1. Germline CDR1 reads MDHEN; CDR2 reads SYDVKM. J gave up 6 bases and V 1 base, and 6 bases lay outside the gene matches. This CDR3 has 16 residues. The CDR3 DNA follows: TGTGCCAGCAGTTTATCGGACAGGGGGCAGAGGGATACGCAGTATTTT. Its protein product is CASSLSDRGQRDTQYF.

This clone was counted only a few times. The J gene is TRBJ2-5, the V gene TRBV10-3; no clear D. Trimming removed 6 bases at V and 5 bases at J, with 16 bases between. This CDR3 contains 14 residues. Germline V gene lookup returns CDR1 ENHRY and CDR2 SYGVKD. CDR3 sequence (DNA): TGTGCCATCAGCCCCGCGGAGACGAGGGAGACCCAGTACTTC. It is translated as CAISPAETRETQYF.

The rearrangement links TRBV19 to TRBJ1-1; D unresolved. Germline V gives CDR1 LNHDA, CDR2 SQIVND (reference sequence). This CDR3 has 15 residues. The germline V and J ends were trimmed by 3 bases and 1 base, with 12 bases remaining between them. CDR3 bases: TGTGCCAGTAGTATTGTTCTCCGGGGGAACACTGAAGCTTTCTTT. Translation: CASSIVLRGNTEAFF. The complete variable domain, with remaining parts taken from reference TRBV19 and TRBJ1-1, reads DGGITQSPKYLFRKEGQNVTLSCEQNLNHDAMYWYRQDPGQGLRLIYYSQIVNDFQKGDIAEGYSVSREKKESFPLTVTSAQKNPTAFYLCASSIVLRGNTEAFFGQGTRLTVV.

DNA for the CDR3: TGTGCCAGCAGCGTAGGAGCGGGAGCGTGGGCGGCCGGGGAGCTGTTTTTT. This translates into CASSVGAGAWAAGELFF. This chain uses TRBV9 with TRBJ2-2, with 8 bases lining up with TRBD2. V was clipped by 0 bases and J by 6 bases; unmatched bases: 10. The CDR3 loop spans 17 amino acids. Germline CDR1 is SGDLS and CDR2 is YYNGEE.

The genes are TRBV7-9 and TRBJ1-2, with TRBD1 identical over 7 bases. Looked up from germline, CDR1 is SEHNR and CDR2 is FQNEAQ (reference sequence). The CDR3 totals 15 residues. Unmatched junction bases numbered 8, after V lost 4 bases and J lost 3 bases. CDR3 DNA sequence: TGTGCCAGCAGCTCCCAACCCGGGACAGACTATGGCTACACCTTC. It encodes CASSSQPGTDYGYTF.

J is TRBJ1-6 and V is TRBV21-1; the table's D call of TRBD1 was not tested on the DNA. TRBV21-1 represents a pseudogene. The CDR3 has 17 amino acids. CDR3 amino acids: CASSMGEPQGSGSPLHF. CDR3 DNA sequence: TGTGCCAGCAGCATGGGGGAACCACAGGGAAGTGGATCACCCCTCCACTTT.

The chain is built from TRBV2 and TRBJ1-1, with D tentatively TRBD1 (6 bases). The V end was cut by 4 bases, the J end by 0 bases, with 18 bases between. This CDR3 has 17 residues. The germline gives CDR1 SNHLY, CDR2 FYNNEI. The CDR3 DNA follows: TGTGCCAGCAGTGGTTGGACAGAAGGTTTCATGAACACTGAAGCTTTCTTT. Protein sequence: CASSGWTEGFMNTEAFF.

This rearrangement joins TRBV11-2 to TRBJ2-1; TRBD2 might be the D (5 bases). The CDR3 extends over 17 amino acids. The germline V gene has CDR1 SGHAT and CDR2 FQNNGV. V gave up 8 bases and J gave up 4 bases, with 24 bases separating them. The CDR3 DNA is TGTGCCAGCTCGCGGACTGGCCCCTCTTCTACATACAATGAGCAGTTCTTC. This gives the protein CASSRTGPSSTYNEQFF.